This passage covers 8 T cell receptor beta chains from one sample sequenced in a study of T-cell memory formation after mild COVID-19. TCRdb reanalysed the 5' RACE reads using MiXCR and keeps one entry per CDR3 protein. Of roughly 480,000 distinct CDR3 sequences listed, 25% are singletons. The material sequenced was PBMCs or a T cell subset sorted from them (not recorded which). Receptor source: an adult woman who had mild COVID-19 (a few samples of this study predate the infection). Cell type and time point are not known.

This rearrangement joins TRBV27 to TRBJ1-5; no firm D call. CDR1 MNHEY and CDR2 SMNVEV come from the germline V gene (reference sequence). This CDR3 spans 14 amino acids. Between the trimmed V and J ends, which lost 5 bases and 1 base, there was a span of 9 bases. The CDR3 loop is CASSDLLSNQPQHF. The CDR3 DNA follows: TGTGCCAGCAGTGACTTGTTGAGCAATCAGCCCCAGCATTTT.

The chain carries TRBV12-3 or TRBV12-4 and TRBJ2-7; 10 positions agree with TRBD2. This CDR3 is 15 amino acids long. After removal of 4 bases from V and 3 bases from J, the junction contained 6 bases not matched to a gene. The DNA for the CDR3 is TGTGCCAGCAGTTCCAGCGGGAGGGCCGGCTACGAGCAGTACTTC. Translated, it gives CASSSSGRAGYEQYF.

This clonotype occurred a few times. The rearrangement links TRBV7-3 to TRBJ2-7; D uncertain. The CDR3 runs to 15 residues. Germline lookup yields CDR1 SGHTA and CDR2 FQGTGA. Between the trimmed V and J ends, which lost 4 bases and 0 bases, there was a span of 13 bases. The CDR3 DNA reads as TGTGCCAGCAGCTACCAGGCTGGGAACTCCTACGAGCAGTACTTC. It translates to CASSYQAGNSYEQYF. Variable domain in full (rest from reference TRBV7-3 and TRBJ2-7): GAGVSQTPSNKVTEKGKYVELRCDPISGHTALYWYRQSLGQGPEFLIYFQGTGAADDSGLPNDRFFAVRPEGSVSTLKIQRTERGDSAVYLCASSYQAGNSYEQYFGPGTRLTVT.

This clonotype was observed a few times. The V call is TRBV5-1, the J call TRBJ2-4, with TRBD1 identical over 9 bases. From germline, CDR1 is SGHRS and CDR2 YFSETQ. V lost 1 base, J lost 6 bases, and 5 bases stayed unmatched. This CDR3 has 15 amino acids. CDR3 sequence (DNA): TGCGCCAGCAGCTTGTCGACAGGGGGGATAAACATTCAGTACTTC. Protein sequence: CASSLSTGGINIQYF.

The J gene is TRBJ2-3, the V gene TRBV7-2; 10 nucleotides line up with TRBD2. V was clipped by 5 bases and J by 5 bases; unmatched bases: 4. CDR1 is SGHTA, CDR2 FQGNSA, per germline. The CDR3 spans 14 residues. CDR3 amino acids: CASSPRTSGDTQYF. Here the CDR3 DNA reads TGTGCCAGCAGCCCGAGGACTAGCGGAGATACGCAGTATTTT. Using reference TRBV7-2 and TRBJ2-3 for the parts outside the CDR3, the full variable domain is GAGVSQSPSNKVTEKGKDVELRCDPISGHTALYWYRQSLGQGLEFLIYFQGNSAPDKSGLPSDRFSAERTGGSVSTLTIQRTQQEDSAVYLCASSPRTSGDTQYFGPGTRLTVL.

The table lists this clonotype with many counts. The chain recombines TRBV20-1 with TRBJ2-5, with D possibly matching TRBD2 (6 bases). The length of the CDR3 is 14 residues. Trimming stripped 6 bases from V and 7 bases from J, with 21 bases between. Per the germline V gene, CDR1 is DFQATT and CDR2 is SNEGSKA (reference sequence). The CDR3 loop is CSARRDLEGATQYF. In DNA form, the CDR3 reads TGCAGTGCGCGGCGGGACCTCGAAGGAGCGACCCAGTACTTC.

The chain couples TRBV28 to TRBJ2-5; TRBD1 might be the D (5 bases). The CDR3 spans 14 residues. CDR1 MDHEN and CDR2 SYDVKM come from the germline V gene. V was cut by 10 bases and J by 2 bases, with 17 bases left in between. The CDR3 DNA sequence: TGTGCCATTAATAGACAGATCGCTCAAGAGACCCAGTACTTC. Its protein is CAINRQIAQETQYF.

The chain joins TRBV21-1 to TRBJ1-5. TRBV21-1 is a documented pseudogene. CDR3 length: 15 residues. The CDR3 region is CASSKALSGLDPQHF. For the CDR3, the DNA is TGTGCCAGCAGCAAAGCGCTTTCGGGTCTGGACCCCCAGCATTTT.